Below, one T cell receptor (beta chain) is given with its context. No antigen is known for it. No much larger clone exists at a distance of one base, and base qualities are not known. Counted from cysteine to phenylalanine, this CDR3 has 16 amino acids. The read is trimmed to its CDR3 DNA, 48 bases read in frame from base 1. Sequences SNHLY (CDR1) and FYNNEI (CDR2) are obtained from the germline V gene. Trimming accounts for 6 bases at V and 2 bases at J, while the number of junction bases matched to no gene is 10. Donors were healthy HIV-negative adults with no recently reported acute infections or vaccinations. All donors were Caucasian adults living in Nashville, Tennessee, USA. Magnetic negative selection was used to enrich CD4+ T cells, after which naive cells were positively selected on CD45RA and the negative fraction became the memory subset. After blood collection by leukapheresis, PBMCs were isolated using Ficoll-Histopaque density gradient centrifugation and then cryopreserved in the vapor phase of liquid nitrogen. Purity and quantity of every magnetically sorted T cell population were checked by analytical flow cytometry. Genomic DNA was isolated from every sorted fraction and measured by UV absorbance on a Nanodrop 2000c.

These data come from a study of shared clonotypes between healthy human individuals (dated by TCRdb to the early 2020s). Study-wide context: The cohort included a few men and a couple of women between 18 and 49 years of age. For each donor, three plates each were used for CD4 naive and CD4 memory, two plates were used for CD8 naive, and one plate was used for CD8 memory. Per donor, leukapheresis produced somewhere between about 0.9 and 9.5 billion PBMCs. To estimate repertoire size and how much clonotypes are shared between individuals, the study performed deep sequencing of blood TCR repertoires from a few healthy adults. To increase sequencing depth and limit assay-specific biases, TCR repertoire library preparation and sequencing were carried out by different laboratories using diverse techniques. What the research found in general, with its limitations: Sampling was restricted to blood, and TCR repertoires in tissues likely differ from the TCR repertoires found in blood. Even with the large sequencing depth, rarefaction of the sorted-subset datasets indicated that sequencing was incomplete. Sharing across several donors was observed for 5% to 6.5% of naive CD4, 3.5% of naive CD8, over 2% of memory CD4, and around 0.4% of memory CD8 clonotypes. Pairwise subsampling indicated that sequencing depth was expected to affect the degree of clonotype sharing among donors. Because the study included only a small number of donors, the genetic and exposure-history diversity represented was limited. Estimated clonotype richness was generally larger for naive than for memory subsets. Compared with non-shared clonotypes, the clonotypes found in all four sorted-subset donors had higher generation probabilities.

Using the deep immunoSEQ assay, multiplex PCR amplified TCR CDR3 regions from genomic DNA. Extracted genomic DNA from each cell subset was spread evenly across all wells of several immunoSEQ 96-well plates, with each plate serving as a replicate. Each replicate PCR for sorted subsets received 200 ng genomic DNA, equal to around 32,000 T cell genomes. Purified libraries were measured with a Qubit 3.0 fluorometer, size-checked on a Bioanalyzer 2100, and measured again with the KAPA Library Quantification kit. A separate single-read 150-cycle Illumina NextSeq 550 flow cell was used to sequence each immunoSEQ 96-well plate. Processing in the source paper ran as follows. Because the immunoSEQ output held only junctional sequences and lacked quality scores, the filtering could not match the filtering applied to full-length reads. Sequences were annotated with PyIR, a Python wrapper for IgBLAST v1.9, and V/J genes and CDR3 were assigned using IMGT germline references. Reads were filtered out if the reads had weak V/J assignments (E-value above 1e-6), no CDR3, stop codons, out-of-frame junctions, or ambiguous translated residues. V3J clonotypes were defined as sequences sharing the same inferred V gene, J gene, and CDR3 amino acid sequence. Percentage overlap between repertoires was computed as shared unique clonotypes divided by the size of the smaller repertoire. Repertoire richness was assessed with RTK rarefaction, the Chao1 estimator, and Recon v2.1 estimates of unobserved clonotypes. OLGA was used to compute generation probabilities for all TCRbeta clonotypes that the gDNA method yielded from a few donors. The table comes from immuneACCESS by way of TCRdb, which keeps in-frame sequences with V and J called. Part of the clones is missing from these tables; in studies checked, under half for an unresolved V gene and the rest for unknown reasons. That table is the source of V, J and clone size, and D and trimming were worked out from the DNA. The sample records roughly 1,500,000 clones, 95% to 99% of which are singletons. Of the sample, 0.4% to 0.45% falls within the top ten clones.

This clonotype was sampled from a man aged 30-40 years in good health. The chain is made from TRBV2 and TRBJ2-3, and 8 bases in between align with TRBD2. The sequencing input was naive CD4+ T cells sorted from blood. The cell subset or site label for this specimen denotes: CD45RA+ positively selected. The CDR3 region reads CASRPTSGGPTDTQYF. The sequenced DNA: TGTGCCAGCAGACCTACTAGCGGAGGACCCACAGATACGCAGTATTTT.